One and the same sample provided the 27 T cell receptor beta chains below, sequenced in a study of molecular identifiers for immune sequencing clone quantification. TCRdb reprocessed the PCR reads via MiXCR and lists one record per CDR3 protein. The table shows hundreds of thousands of distinct CDR3 sequences, with less than 20% occurring only once. The specimen was naive CD8+ T cells from blood, with Jurkat cell RNA spiked in. The subset was: FACS-sorted CD8+CD4-CCR7+CD45RA+ naive T cells. The receptors stem from a human donor in good health. Some libraries in this study had Jurkat cell RNA spiked in.

The CDR3 bases are TGTGCCAGCAGTTCCTACAGGAGTAATGAAAAACTGTTTTTT. It codes for CASSSYRSNEKLFF. The chain has TRBV6-6 and TRBJ1-4; TRBD1 is a possible D gene (5 bases). CDR3 length equals 14 residues. The germline gives CDR1 MNHNY, CDR2 SVGAGI (reference sequence). V lost 4 bases, J lost 4 bases, and 10 bases lay in between.

This clonotype was counted between two and nine times. V is TRBV3-1 and J is TRBJ1-2; D is ambiguous. Trimming cost V 1 base and J 0 bases, with 12 bases left between them. Germline V gene lookup returns CDR1 LGHDT and CDR2 YNNKEL (reference sequence). This CDR3 has 16 residues. In DNA, the CDR3 is TGTGCCAGCAGCCAAGTTCCGACACGAGCTAACTATGGCTACACCTTC. Protein: CASSQVPTRANYGYTF.

V usage is TRBV12-3 or TRBV12-4 and J usage is TRBJ1-5; D possibly corresponds to TRBD1 (5 bases). V lost 1 base to trimming and J lost 10 bases, with 14 bases between them. The CDR3 runs to 14 residues. CDR3 amino acids: CASSLGESGSPQHF. CDR3 DNA sequence: TGTGCCAGCAGTTTAGGGGAATCAGGGTCCCCCCAGCATTTT.

As for this clonotype: Germline is not matched at one junction end, which may reflect a read error. The rearrangement uses TRBV13 and TRBJ2-2; D unclear. Per germline, CDR1 PRHDT and CDR2 FYEKMQ (reference sequence). CDR3 size: 16 residues. Written as DNA, the CDR3 is TGTGCCAGCAGCGCAAGAGGTCTCCATCACACCGAGGAGCTGTTTTTT. Its protein product is CASSARGLHHTEELFF.

This clonotype was seen more than once but under ten times. This sequence joins TRBV3-1 and TRBJ1-2, with D possibly being TRBD1 (6 bases). The CDR3 extends over 14 amino acids. Germline CDR1 reads LGHDT; CDR2 reads YNNKEL (reference sequence). The V end was cut by 6 bases, the J end by 3 bases, with 14 bases between. This CDR3 is CASSDRHPDYGYTF. CDR3 nucleotides: TGTGCCAGCAGTGACAGGCACCCTGACTATGGCTACACCTTC.

This clonotype was found a few times. J is TRBJ2-7 and V is TRBV5-4; D unresolved. The CDR3 runs to 16 residues. V was cut by 2 bases and J by 1 base, with 16 bases left in between. Germline V gene lookup returns CDR1 SGHNT and CDR2 YYREEE (reference sequence). CDR3 region: CASSLWASSSSYEQYF. CDR3 DNA: TGTGCCAGCAGCTTATGGGCCAGTTCATCATCCTACGAGCAGTACTTC.

Worth noting for this clonotype: A much bigger clone sits one base away, suggesting this may be a read error. The chain employs TRBV7-8 and TRBJ2-3, with 10 bases matching TRBD2. J lost 2 bases, V lost 7 bases, and 9 bases had no gene match. Germline CDR1 reads SGHVS; CDR2 reads FQNEAQ. The CDR3 consists of 16 residues. In DNA, the CDR3 is TGTGCCAGCATCTCCCTAGCGGGGGCCCACACAGATACGCAGTATTTT. Its protein product is CASISLAGAHTDTQYF.

This clonotype has just a few counts. The rearrangement uses TRBV7-6 and TRBJ2-3, with 9 bases identical to TRBD2. This CDR3 is built from 15 residues. Germline CDR1 reads SGHVS; CDR2 reads FNYEAQ. V lost 4 bases, J lost 2 bases, and 4 bases stayed unmatched. The CDR3: CASSSGLAYTDTQYF. The CDR3 coding sequence is TGTGCCAGCAGCTCAGGACTAGCGTACACAGATACGCAGTATTTT.

This clonotype was picked up a small number of times. The chain uses TRBV7-9 and TRBJ2-5; weak D call: TRBD2 (5 bases). The CDR3 sequence is 14 residues long. Germline assignment: CDR1 SEHNR and CDR2 FQNEAQ (reference sequence). V was shortened by 5 bases and J by 5 bases, with 15 bases between the two germline ends. The CDR3 loop is CASSISERWETQYF. DNA for the CDR3: TGTGCCAGCAGCATTAGCGAGAGGTGGGAGACCCAGTACTTC.

In its sample, this clonotype was seen many times. The chain employs TRBV12-5 and TRBJ2-1; tentatively, D is TRBD2 (7 bases). The CDR3 length is 16 residues. V lost 0 bases, J lost 9 bases, and 18 bases lay in between. Germline values: CDR1 LGHNT, CDR2 FRNRAP. CDR3 region: CASGLVMRGGLGEQFF. DNA for the CDR3: TGTGCTAGTGGTTTGGTTATGAGGGGGGGCCTAGGTGAGCAGTTCTTC.

This clonotype has ten or more counts. The chain links TRBV6-6 to TRBJ1-5; TRBD1 matches at 7 bases. Germline trimming cut 3 bases from V and 0 bases from J; bases unmatched to any gene: 11. CDR1 MNHNY and CDR2 SVGAGI come from the germline V gene (reference sequence). The CDR3 runs to 18 residues. CDR3 sequence: CASSYWQGVGYSNQPQHF. CDR3 sequence (DNA): TGTGCCAGCAGTTATTGGCAGGGGGTCGGTTATAGCAATCAGCCCCAGCATTTT.

Comments on this clonotype: With a much larger clone just one base away, this may be a read error. The chain recombines TRBV7-2 with TRBJ2-3, with 11 positions matching TRBD2. The germline CDR1 and CDR2 sequences are SGHTA and FQGNSA. The CDR3 sequence is 18 residues long. J gave up 5 bases and V 0 bases, and 10 bases lay outside the gene matches. The DNA for the CDR3 is TGTGCCAGCAGCTTAGCCCCACTAGCGGGAGCTCCCCAAGATACGCAGTATTTT. It is translated as CASSLAPLAGAPQDTQYF.

This clonotype was counted at least ten times. V gene TRBV27 combines with J gene TRBJ1-5, with D perhaps TRBD1 (5 bases). Trimming stripped 6 bases from V and 3 bases from J, with 15 bases between. CDR3 size: 15 residues. The germline CDR1 and CDR2 sequences are MNHEY and SMNVEV (reference sequence). The DNA for the CDR3 is TGTGCCAGCAGAAAAAATTCAGGGCCCAATCAGCCCCAGCATTTT. It is translated as CASRKNSGPNQPQHF.

The chain combines TRBV4-1 with TRBJ2-2; 10 positions match TRBD2. The CDR3 has 20 amino acids. Unmatched junction bases numbered 14, after V lost 3 bases and J lost 1 base. Germline V gene sequence: CDR1 MGHRA, CDR2 YSYEKL. The CDR3 DNA is TGCGCCAGCAGCCAGAGGGCGGCACTAGCGGGGCCAATGAACACCGGGGAGCTGTTTTTT. Amino acids: CASSQRAALAGPMNTGELFF.

This clonotype was recorded many times. V gene TRBV7-2 combines with J gene TRBJ2-2; D is ambiguous. Trimming pared 5 bases from V and 2 bases from J, leaving 12 bases between. From germline, CDR1 is SGHTA and CDR2 FQGNSA. CDR3 size: 15 residues. As DNA, the CDR3 is TGTGCCAGCAGCCTCGACTCTGGAAACACCGGGGAGCTGTTTTTT. Its protein is CASSLDSGNTGELFF.

Points on this clonotype: This may arise from a read error, as a much more abundant clone is one base away. The rearrangement uses TRBV19 and TRBJ2-3, with unresolved D. Germline V gene sequence: CDR1 LNHDA, CDR2 SQIVND (reference sequence). This CDR3 is built from 13 residues. The DNA for the CDR3 is TGTGCCAGTAGTAAACATTCCGCGGATACGAAGTATTTT. Translation gives CASSKHSADTKYF. Looking up the rest from reference TRBV19 and TRBJ2-3 gives the full variable domain: DGGITQSPKYLFRKEGQNVTLSCEQNLNHDAMYWYRQDPGQGLRLIYYSQIVNDFQKGDIAEGYSVSREKKESFPLTVTSAQKNPTAFYLCASSKHSADTKYFGPGTRLTVL.

Here the CDR3 reads CASSHRGLETQYF. CDR3 DNA sequence: TGTGCCAGCAGCCACAGGGGGCTGGAGACCCAGTACTTC. J is TRBJ2-5 and V is TRBV6-2 or TRBV6-3, with TRBD1 identical over 9 bases. This CDR3 contains 13 residues. Trimming cost V 6 bases and J 5 bases; bases outside gene matches: 4. Germline CDR1 reads MNHEY; CDR2 reads SVGEGT.

A note on this clonotype: A much bigger clone sits one base away, suggesting this may be a read error. The chain joins TRBV13 to TRBJ2-7; 11 nucleotides match TRBD2. The junction had 5 bases not matched to a gene; V was cut back by 1 base and J by 3 bases. The CDR3 consists of 16 residues. CDR1 is PRHDT and CDR2 is FYEKMQ in the germline V gene (reference sequence). The CDR3 loop reads CASSLVGTSGDYEQYF. The CDR3 DNA is TGTGCCAGCAGCTTAGTTGGGACTAGCGGAGACTACGAGCAGTACTTC.

This clonotype was picked up many times. The chain has TRBV3-1 and TRBJ2-7; D is possibly TRBD2 (5 bases). This CDR3 comprises 14 residues. CDR1 LGHDT and CDR2 YNNKEL come from the germline V gene (reference sequence). Trimming pared 6 bases from V and 2 bases from J, leaving 14 bases between. CDR3 in amino acids: CASSRRTRAYEQYF. CDR3 DNA sequence: TGTGCCAGCAGTCGCAGGACGAGGGCCTACGAGCAGTACTTC.

Concerning this clonotype: A much larger clone sits a single nucleotide away, making a read error possible. The V and J genes are TRBV4-1 and TRBJ2-1, with TRBD2 identical over 8 bases. The CDR3 consists of 15 residues. Germline CDR1 and CDR2: MGHRA and YSYEKL. The CDR3 region has the DNA TGCGCCAGCAGCCAAGATGGGGTAGCGGGGAATGGGCAGTTCTTC. Protein product: CASSQDGVAGNGQFF.

This clonotype was counted only a few times. This sequence joins TRBV7-9 and TRBJ1-1; the D gene is possibly TRBD1 (5 bases). The CDR3 runs to 15 residues. Germline V gene data show CDR1 as SEHNR and CDR2 as FQNEAQ (reference sequence). Trimming stripped 5 bases from V and 2 bases from J, with 15 bases between. The CDR3 sequence: CASSPPGVGNTEAFF. The CDR3 nucleotides are TGTGCCAGCAGCCCACCGGGGGTCGGCAACACTGAAGCTTTCTTT. Together with reference TRBV7-9 and TRBJ1-1, the CDR3 gives the full variable domain: DTGVSQNPRHKITKRGQNVTFRCDPISEHNRLYWYRQTLGQGPEFLTYFQNEAQLEKSRLLSDRFSAERPKGSFSTLEIQRTEQGDSAMYLCASSPPGVGNTEAFFGQGTRLTVV.

In the case of this clonotype: Just one base apart from a much larger clone, this may be a read error. The chain employs TRBV9 and TRBJ1-1, with D maybe TRBD1 (5 bases). CDR3 size: 13 residues. CDR1 SGDLS and CDR2 YYNGEE come from the germline V gene. CDR3 protein: CASGVGVGTEAFF. The DNA of the CDR3 is TGTGCCAGCGGCGTAGGGGTGGGCACTGAAGCTTTCTTT.

This chain links TRBV29-1 with TRBJ2-1; D possibly corresponds to TRBD2 (5 bases). The CDR3 contains 15 residues. With 1 base removed from V and 2 bases from J, the gap between germline ends came to 12 bases. In germline, CDR1 is SQVTM, CDR2 ANQGSEA. CDR3 in DNA: TGCAGCGTTGAAGGGGGAGACGCTCCCTACAATGAGCAGTTCTTC. As protein: CSVEGGDAPYNEQFF.

The table lists this clonotype with a count of one. This may be a read error, as it is one base from a much larger clone. The J gene is TRBJ2-5, the V gene TRBV6-2 or TRBV6-3; 7 bases agree with TRBD2. Germline V gene lookup returns CDR1 MNHEY and CDR2 SVGEGT. V dropped 7 bases and J dropped 7; count of bases not matched to a gene: 12. The CDR3 is 14 amino acids. The CDR3 reads CASKVGRSLGTQYF. In DNA form, the CDR3 reads TGTGCCAGCAAGGTCGGGAGGTCCCTTGGGACCCAGTACTTC.

This clonotype was seen repeatedly, ten times or more. The gene calls are TRBV9 and TRBJ2-3; TRBD2 might be the D (6 bases). The germline gives CDR1 SGDLS, CDR2 YYNGEE. Trimming removed 2 bases from V and 4 bases from J, with 14 bases in between. CDR3 size: 15 residues. The CDR3 bases are TGTGCCAGCAGCGTCGTCGGGGGAGCGCCAGATACGCAGTATTTT. It encodes CASSVVGGAPDTQYF.

With regard to this clonotype: Since a much larger clone is just one base distant, this may be a read error. The conserved closing phenylalanine or tryptophan is absent in this CDR3, likely reflecting a read error. The genes are TRBV29-1 and TRBJ2-2; D remains unclear. With 7 bases removed from V and 4 bases from J, the gap between germline ends came to 10 bases. This CDR3 comprises 12 residues. Looked up from germline, CDR1 is SQVTM and CDR2 is ANQGSEA. For the CDR3, the DNA is TGCAGCGCCCTTCCAGGCACCGGGGAGCTGTTTTCT. Amino acid sequence: CSALPGTGELFS.

This clonotype was observed a handful of times. This chain links TRBV7-9 with TRBJ2-7, with TRBD1 identical over 8 bases. J lost 2 bases, V lost 4 bases, and 16 bases had no gene match. Germline CDR1 is SEHNR and CDR2 is FQNEAQ (reference sequence). The length of the CDR3 is 18 residues. The DNA of the CDR3 is TGTGCCAGCAGCTCCACCCTCACTACCTTGACAGGGGCCTACGAGCAGTACTTC. Amino acid sequence: CASSSTLTTLTGAYEQYF.